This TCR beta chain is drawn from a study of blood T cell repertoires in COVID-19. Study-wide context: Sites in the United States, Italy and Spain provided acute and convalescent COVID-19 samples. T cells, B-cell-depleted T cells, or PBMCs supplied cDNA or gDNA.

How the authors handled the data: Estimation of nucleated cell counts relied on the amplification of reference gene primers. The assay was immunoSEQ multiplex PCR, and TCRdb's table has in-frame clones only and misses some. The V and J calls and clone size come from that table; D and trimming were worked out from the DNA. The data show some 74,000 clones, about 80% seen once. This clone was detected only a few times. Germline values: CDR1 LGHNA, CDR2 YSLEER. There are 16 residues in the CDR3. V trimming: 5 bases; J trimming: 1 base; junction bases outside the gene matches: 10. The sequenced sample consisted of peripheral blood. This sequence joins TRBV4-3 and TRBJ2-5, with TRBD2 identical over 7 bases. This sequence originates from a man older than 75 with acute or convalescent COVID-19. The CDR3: CASSAQFGRLQETQYF. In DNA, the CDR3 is TGCGCCAGCAGCGCCCAGTTCGGGAGGCTCCAAGAGACCCAGTACTTC.